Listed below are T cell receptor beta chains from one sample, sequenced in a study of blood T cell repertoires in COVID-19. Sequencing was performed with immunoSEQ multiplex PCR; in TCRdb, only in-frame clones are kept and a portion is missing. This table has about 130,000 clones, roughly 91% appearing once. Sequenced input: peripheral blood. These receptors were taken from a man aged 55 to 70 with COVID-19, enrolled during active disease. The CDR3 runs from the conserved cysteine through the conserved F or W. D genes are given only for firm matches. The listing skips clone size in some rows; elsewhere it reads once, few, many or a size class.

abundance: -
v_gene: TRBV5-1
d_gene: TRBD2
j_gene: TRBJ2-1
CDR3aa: CASSLRTSGGYNEQFF
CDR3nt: TGCGCCAGCAGCTTAAGAACTAGCGGGGGTTACAATGAGCAGTTCTTC

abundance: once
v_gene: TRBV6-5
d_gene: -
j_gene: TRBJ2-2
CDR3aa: CATQGSGELFF
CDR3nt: TGTGCCACCCAGGGTTCCGGGGAGCTGTTTTTT

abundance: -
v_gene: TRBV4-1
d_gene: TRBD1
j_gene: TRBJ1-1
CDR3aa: CASSQDGAGGIRLNTEAFF
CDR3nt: TGCGCCAGCAGCCAAGATGGAGCAGGGGGCATTCGGTTGAACACTGAAGCTTTCTTT

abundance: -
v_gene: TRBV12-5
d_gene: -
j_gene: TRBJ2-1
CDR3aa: CASGLVGGNEQFF
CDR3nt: TGTGCTAGTGGTTTGGTAGGGGGCAATGAGCAGTTCTTC

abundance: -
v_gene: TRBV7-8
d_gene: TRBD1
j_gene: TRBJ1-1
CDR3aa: CASSSQGPVNTEAFF
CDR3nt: TGTGCCAGCAGCTCACAGGGGCCCGTGAACACTGAAGCTTTCTTT

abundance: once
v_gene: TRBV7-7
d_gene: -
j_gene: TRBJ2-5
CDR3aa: CASSPRSAETQYF
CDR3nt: TGTGCCAGCAGCCCTAGATCGGCGGAGACCCAGTACTTC

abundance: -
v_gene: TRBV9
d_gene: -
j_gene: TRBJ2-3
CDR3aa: CASSAVSTALGTDTQYF
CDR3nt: TGTGCCAGCAGCGCAGTCTCGACAGCTTTGGGCACAGATACGCAGTATTTT

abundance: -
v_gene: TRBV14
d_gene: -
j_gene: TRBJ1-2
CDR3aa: CASSQVGRADGYTF
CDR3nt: TGTGCCAGCAGCCAAGTCGGCAGGGCCGATGGCTACACCTTC

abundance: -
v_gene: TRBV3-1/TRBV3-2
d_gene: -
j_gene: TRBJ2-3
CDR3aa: CASSQDRGDTQYF
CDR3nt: TGTGCCAGCAGCCAAGATAGAGGCGATACGCAGTATTTT

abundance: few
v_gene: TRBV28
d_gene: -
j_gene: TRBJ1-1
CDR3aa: CASRRQSGTEAFF
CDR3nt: TGTGCCAGCAGGCGACAGTCAGGCACTGAAGCTTTCTTT

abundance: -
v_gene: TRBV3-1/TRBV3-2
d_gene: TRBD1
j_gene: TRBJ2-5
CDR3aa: CASSQKGGQAAEQETQYF
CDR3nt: TGTGCCAGCAGCCAGAAAGGGGGACAGGCTGCGGAACAAGAGACCCAGTACTTC

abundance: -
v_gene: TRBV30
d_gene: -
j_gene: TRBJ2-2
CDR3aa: CAWSRGTGELFF
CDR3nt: TGTGCCTGGAGTAGGGGCACCGGGGAGCTGTTTTTT

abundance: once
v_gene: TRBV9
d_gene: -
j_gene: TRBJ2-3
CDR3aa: CASSPKRTSTDTQYF
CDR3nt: TGTGCCAGCAGCCCCAAGAGGACTAGCACAGATACGCAGTATTTT

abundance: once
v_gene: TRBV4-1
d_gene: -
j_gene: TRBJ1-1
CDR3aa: CASSQPGGGGRTEAFF
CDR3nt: TGCGCCAGCAGCCAACCCGGTGGGGGGGGTCGCACTGAAGCTTTCTTT

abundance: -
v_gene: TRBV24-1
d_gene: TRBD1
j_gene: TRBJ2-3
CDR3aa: CATSDSGTGYTDTQYF
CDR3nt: TGTGCCACCAGTGATTCCGGGACAGGGTACACAGATACGCAGTATTTT

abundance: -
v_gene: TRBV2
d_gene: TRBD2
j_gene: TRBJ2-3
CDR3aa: CASSERTSASDTQYF
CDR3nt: TGTGCCAGCAGTGAAAGGACTAGCGCTTCAGATACGCAGTATTTT

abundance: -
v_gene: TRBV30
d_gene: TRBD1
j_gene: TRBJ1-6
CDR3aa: CAWTDRRNSPLHF
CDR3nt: TGTGCCTGGACGGACAGGAGAAATTCACCCCTCCACTTT

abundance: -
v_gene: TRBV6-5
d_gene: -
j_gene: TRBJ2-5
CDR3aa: CASTEQGGQETQYF
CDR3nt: TGTGCCAGCACCGAACAAGGGGGCCAAGAGACCCAGTACTTC

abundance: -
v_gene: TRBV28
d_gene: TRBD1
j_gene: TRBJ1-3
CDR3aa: CASSPPDRGPGNTIYF
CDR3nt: TGTGCCAGCAGTCCACCCGACAGGGGGCCTGGAAACACCATATATTTT

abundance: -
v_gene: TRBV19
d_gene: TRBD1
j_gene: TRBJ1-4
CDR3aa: CASSNRGSTNEKLFF
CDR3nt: TGTGCCAGTAGTAACAGGGGGTCAACTAATGAAAAACTGTTTTTT

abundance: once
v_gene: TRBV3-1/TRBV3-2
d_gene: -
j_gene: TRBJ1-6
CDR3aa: CASSQEGGGLSSYNSPLHF
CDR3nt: TGTGCCAGCAGCCAAGAAGGTGGAGGACTTAGCTCCTATAATTCACCCCTCCACTTT

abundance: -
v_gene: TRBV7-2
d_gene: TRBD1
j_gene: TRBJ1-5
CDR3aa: CASSLSPYRGQGNQPQHF
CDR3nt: TGTGCCAGCAGCTTATCGCCTTACAGGGGGCAAGGCAATCAGCCCCAGCATTTT

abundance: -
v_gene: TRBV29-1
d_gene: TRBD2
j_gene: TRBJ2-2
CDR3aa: CSVSHGGVGELFF
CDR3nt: TGCAGCGTCTCACATGGGGGGGTAGGGGAGCTGTTTTTT

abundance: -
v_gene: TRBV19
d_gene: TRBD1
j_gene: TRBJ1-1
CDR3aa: CASSTIRGVVSPEAFF
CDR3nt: TGTGCCAGTAGTACCATCAGGGGGGTGGTTTCCCCTGAAGCTTTCTTT

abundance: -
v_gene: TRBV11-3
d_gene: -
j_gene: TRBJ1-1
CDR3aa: CASSLRGRNTEAFF
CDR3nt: TGTGCCAGCAGCTTAAGAGGGAGGAACACTGAAGCTTTCTTT

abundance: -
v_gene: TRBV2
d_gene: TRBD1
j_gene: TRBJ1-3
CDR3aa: CASRGDRFGNTIYF
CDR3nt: TGTGCCAGCAGGGGGGACAGGTTTGGAAACACCATATATTTT

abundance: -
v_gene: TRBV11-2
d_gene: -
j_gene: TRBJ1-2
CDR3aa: CASSPYRDRGNVYTF
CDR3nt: TGTGCCAGCAGCCCGTACAGGGACCGGGGTAATGTCTACACCTTC

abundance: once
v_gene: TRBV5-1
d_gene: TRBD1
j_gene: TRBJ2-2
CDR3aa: CASSSSGTVNTGELFF
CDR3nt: TGCGCCAGCAGCTCTTCCGGGACAGTGAACACCGGGGAGCTGTTTTTT

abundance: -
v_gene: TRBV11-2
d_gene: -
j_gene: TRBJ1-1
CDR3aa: CASSTDQVTEAFF
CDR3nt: TGTGCCAGCAGCACCGATCAGGTCACTGAAGCTTTCTTT

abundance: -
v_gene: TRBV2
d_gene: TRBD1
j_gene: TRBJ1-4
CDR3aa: CASSDGSGGAGEKLFF
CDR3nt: TGTGCCAGCAGTGATGGGTCAGGGGGCGCGGGTGAAAAACTGTTTTTT

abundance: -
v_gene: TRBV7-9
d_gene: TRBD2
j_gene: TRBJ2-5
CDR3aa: CASSLGRLAGAQETQYF
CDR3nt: TGTGCCAGCAGCTTAGGGAGACTAGCGGGGGCTCAAGAGACCCAGTACTTC

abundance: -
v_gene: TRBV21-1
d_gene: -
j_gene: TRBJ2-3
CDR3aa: CASSRADEGLAGNTQYF
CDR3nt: TGTGCCAGCAGCAGGGCCGATGAGGGGTTAGCGGGTAATACGCAGTATTTT

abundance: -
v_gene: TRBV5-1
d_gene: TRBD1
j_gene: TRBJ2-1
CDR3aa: CASSVQGAGYNEQFF
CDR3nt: TGCGCCAGCAGCGTACAGGGGGCGGGGTACAATGAGCAGTTCTTC

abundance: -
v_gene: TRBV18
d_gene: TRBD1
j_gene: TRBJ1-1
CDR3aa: CASSLDRGDTEAFF
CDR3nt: TGTGCCAGCTCACTGGACAGGGGGGACACTGAAGCTTTCTTT

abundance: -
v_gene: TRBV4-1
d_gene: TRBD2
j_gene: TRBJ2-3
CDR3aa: CASSQAGGQRDTQYF
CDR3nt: TGCGCCAGCAGCCAAGCGGGGGGGCAAAGAGATACGCAGTATTTT

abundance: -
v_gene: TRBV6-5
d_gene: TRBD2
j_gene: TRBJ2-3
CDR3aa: CASRRELAGDTQYF
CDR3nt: TGTGCCAGCAGGAGGGAGCTAGCGGGAGATACGCAGTATTTT

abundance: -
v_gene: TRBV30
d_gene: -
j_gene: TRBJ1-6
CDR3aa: CAWSVKGRGSPLHF
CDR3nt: TGTGCCTGGAGTGTAAAGGGCCGCGGGTCACCCCTCCACTTT

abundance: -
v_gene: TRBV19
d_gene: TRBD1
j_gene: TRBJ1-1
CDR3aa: CASRRQGPPAEAFF
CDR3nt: TGTGCCAGTAGAAGACAGGGTCCCCCGGCTGAAGCTTTCTTT

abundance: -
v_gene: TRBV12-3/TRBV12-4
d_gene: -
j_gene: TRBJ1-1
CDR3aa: CASSFREAFF
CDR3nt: TGTGCCAGCAGTTTTCGTGAAGCTTTCTTT

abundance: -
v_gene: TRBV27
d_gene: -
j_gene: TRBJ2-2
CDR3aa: CASSRLLATGMNTGELFF
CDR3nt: TGTGCCAGCAGTAGGCTACTGGCTACAGGGATGAACACCGGGGAGCTGTTTTTT

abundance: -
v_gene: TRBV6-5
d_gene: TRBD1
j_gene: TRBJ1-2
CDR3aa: CASRHRDRSYGYTF
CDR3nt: TGTGCCAGCAGGCACCGGGACAGGTCCTATGGCTACACCTTC

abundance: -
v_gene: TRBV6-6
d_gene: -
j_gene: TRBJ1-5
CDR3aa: CASKSYSNQPQHF
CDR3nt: TGTGCCAGCAAATCTTATAGCAATCAGCCCCAGCATTTT

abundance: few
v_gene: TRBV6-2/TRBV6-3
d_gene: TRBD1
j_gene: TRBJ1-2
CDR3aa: CASSFGQDWYGYTF
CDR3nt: TGTGCCAGCAGTTTCGGACAGGACTGGTATGGCTACACCTTC

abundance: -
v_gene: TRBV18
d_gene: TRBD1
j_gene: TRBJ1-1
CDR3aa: CASSLGTGFQTEAFF
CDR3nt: TGTGCCAGCTCACTAGGGACAGGGTTTCAAACTGAAGCTTTCTTT

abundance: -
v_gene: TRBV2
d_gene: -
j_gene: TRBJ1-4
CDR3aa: CASRPGGEEKLFF
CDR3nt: TGTGCCAGCAGGCCCGGGGGGGAGGAAAAACTGTTTTTT

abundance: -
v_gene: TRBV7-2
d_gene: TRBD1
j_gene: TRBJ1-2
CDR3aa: CASRTGTGSYGYTF
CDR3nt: TGTGCCAGCAGGACCGGGACAGGGTCCTATGGCTACACCTTC